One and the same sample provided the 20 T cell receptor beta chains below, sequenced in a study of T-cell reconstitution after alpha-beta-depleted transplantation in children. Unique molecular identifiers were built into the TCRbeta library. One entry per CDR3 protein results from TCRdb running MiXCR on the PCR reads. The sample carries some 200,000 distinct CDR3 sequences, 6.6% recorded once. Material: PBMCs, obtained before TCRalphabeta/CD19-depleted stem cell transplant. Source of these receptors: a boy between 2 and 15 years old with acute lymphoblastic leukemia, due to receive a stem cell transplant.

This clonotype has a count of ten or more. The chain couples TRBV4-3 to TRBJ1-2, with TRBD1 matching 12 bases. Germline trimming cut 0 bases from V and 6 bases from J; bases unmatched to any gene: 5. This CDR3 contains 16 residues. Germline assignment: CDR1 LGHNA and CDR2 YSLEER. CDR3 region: CASSQEIGTGGDGYTF. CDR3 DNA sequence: TGCGCCAGCAGCCAAGAAATAGGGACAGGGGGCGATGGCTACACCTTC.

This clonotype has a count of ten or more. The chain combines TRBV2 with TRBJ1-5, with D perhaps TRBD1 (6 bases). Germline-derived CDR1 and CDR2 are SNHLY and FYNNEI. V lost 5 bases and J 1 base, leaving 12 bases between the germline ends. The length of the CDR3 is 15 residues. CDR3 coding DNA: TGTGCCAGCAGTCCCGAGGGGGTGAGCAATCAGCCCCAGCATTTT. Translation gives CASSPEGVSNQPQHF.

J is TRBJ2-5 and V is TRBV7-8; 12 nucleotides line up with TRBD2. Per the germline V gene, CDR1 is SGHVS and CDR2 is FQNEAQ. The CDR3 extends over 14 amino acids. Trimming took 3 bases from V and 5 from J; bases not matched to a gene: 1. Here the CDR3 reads CASSFLAGGETQYF. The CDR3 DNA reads TGTGCCAGCAGCTTCCTAGCGGGGGGGGAGACCCAGTACTTC. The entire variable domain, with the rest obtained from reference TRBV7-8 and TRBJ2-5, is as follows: GAGVSQSPRYKVAKRGQDVALRCDPISGHVSLFWYQQALGQGPEFLTYFQNEAQLDKSGLPSDRFFAERPEGSVSTLKIQRTQQEDSAVYLCASSFLAGGETQYFGPGTRLLVL.

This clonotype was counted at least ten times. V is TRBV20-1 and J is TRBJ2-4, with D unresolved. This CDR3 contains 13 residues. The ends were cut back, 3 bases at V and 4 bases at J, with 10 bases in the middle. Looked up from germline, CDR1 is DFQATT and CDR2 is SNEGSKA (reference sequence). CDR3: CSASGLTKNIQYF. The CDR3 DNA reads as TGCAGTGCTAGCGGCCTTACTAAAAACATTCAGTACTTC.

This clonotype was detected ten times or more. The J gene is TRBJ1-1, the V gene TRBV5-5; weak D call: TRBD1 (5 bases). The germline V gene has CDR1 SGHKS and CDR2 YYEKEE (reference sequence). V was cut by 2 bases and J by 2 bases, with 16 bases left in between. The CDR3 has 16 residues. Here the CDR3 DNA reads TGTGCCAGCAGCTTTGGGCCCGGGGCGGATAACACTGAAGCTTTCTTT. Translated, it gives CASSFGPGADNTEAFF.

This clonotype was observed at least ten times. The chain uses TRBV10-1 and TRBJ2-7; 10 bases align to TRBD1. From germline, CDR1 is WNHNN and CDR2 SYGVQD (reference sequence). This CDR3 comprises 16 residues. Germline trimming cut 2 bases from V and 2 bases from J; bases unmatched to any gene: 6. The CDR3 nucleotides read TGCGCCAGCAGTGAGGCCATTGGACAGGGGGCCTACGAGCAGTACTTC. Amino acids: CASSEAIGQGAYEQYF.

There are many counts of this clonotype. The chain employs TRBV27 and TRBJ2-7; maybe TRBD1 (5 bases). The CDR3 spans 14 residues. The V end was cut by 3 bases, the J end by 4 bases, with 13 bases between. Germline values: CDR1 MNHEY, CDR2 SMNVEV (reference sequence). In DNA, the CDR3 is TGTGCCAGCAGTTTGATGCAGGGTGGGTACGAGCAGTACTTC. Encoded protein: CASSLMQGGYEQYF.

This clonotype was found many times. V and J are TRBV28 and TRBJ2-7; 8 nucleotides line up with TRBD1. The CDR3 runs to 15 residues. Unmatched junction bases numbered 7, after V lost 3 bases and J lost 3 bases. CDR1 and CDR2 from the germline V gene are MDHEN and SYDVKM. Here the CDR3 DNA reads TGTGCCAGCAGTTTCCGGGACAGGAAGGGCTACGAGCAGTACTTC. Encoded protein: CASSFRDRKGYEQYF.

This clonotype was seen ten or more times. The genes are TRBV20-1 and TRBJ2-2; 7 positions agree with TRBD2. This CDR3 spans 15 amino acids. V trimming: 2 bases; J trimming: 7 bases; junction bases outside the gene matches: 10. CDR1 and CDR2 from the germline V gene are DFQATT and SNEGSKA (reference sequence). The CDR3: CSARRAAGESGELFF. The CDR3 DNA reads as TGCAGTGCTAGACGTGCGGCGGGAGAAAGCGGGGAGCTGTTTTTT.

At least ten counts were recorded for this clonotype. CDR3 residues: CSARDFSRSSGYTF. In DNA form, the CDR3 reads TGCAGTGCTAGAGATTTTTCGAGGTCGTCTGGCTACACCTTC. The genes are TRBV20-1 and TRBJ1-2; D is uncertain. In germline, CDR1 is DFQATT, CDR2 SNEGSKA (reference sequence). Trimming took off 0 bases at V and 7 bases at J, with 15 bases between the two ends. The length of the CDR3 is 14 residues.

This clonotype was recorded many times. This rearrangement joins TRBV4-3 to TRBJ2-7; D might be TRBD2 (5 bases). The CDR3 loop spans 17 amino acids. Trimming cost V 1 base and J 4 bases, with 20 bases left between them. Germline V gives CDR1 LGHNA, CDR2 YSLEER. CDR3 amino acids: CASSQVWAAAAAYEQYF. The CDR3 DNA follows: TGCGCCAGCAGCCAAGTCTGGGCAGCGGCAGCAGCTTACGAGCAGTACTTC.

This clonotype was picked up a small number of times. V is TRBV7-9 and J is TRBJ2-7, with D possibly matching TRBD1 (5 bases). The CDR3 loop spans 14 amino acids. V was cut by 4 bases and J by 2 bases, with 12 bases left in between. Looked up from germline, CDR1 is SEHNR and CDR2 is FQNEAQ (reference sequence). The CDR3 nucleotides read TGTGCCAGCAGCTCGACAGATGTTACCTACGAGCAGTACTTC. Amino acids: CASSSTDVTYEQYF.

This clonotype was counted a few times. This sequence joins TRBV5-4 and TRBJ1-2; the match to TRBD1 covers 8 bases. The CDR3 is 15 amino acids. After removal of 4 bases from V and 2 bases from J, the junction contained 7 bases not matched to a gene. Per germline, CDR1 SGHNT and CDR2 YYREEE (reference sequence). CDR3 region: CASSRVWTGNYGYTF. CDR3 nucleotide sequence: TGTGCCAGCAGCAGGGTCTGGACAGGGAACTATGGCTACACCTTC.

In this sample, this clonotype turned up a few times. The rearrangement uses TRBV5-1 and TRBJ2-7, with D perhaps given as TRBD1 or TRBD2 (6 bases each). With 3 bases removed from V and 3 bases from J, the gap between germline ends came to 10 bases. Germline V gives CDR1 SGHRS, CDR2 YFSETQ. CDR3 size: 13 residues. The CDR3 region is CASSSRGDYEQYF. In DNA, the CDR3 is TGCGCCAGCAGCTCTAGGGGGGACTACGAGCAGTACTTC.

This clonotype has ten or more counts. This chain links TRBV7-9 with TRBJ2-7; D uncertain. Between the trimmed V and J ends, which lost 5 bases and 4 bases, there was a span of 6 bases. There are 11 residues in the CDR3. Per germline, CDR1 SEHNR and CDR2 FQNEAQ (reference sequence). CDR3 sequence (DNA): TGTGCCAGCAGCCCCGAATACGAGCAGTACTTC. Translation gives CASSPEYEQYF.

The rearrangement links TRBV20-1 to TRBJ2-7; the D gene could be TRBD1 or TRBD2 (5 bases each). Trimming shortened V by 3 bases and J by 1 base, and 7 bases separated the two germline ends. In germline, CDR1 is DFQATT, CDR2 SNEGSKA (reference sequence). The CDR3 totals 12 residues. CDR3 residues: CSASWGSYEQYF. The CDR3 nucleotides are TGCAGTGCTAGCTGGGGGTCCTACGAGCAGTACTTC.

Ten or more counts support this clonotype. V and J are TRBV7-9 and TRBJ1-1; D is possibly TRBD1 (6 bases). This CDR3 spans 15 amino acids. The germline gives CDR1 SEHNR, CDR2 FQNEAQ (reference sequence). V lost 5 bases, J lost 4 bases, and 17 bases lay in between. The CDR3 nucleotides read TGTGCCAGCAGCCCCTTGGGGGGGGCGGGCACTGAAGCTTTCTTT. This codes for CASSPLGGAGTEAFF.

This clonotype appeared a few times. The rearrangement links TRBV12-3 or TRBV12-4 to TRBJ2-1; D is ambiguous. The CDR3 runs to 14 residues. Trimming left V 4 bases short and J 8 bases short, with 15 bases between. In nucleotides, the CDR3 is TGTGCCAGCAGTTACCACGATCGTCCGGATGAGCAGTTCTTC. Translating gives CASSYHDRPDEQFF.

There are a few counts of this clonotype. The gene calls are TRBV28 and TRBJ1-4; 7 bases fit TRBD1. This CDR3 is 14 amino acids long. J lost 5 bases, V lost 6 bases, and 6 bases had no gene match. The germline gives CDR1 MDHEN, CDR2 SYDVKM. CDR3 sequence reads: CASSRGQINEKLFF. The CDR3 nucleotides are TGTGCCAGCAGCCGGGGACAGATAAATGAAAAACTGTTTTTT.

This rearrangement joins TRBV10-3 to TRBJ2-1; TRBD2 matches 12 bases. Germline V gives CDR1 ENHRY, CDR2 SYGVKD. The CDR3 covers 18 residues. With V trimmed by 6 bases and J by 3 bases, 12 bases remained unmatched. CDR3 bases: TGTGCCATCAGCCTCCAGACTAGCGGGGGACAGCTCTACAATGAGCAGTTCTTC. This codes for CAISLQTSGGQLYNEQFF.